Each of the 19 T cell receptor beta chains below was sequenced from the same sample in a study of cytomegalovirus exposure and HLA in healthy donors. Primers: 60 Vbeta forward and 13 Jbeta reverse. Sequencing was performed with immunoSEQ multiplex PCR; in TCRdb, only in-frame clones are kept and a portion is missing. Of 150,000 or so clones detected, approximately 81% appear once; the ten largest clones hold around 0.96%. Material: PBMCs. The receptors were sampled from a man aged 25 to 45 in good health and CMV-seronegative.

This sequence joins TRBV10-3 and TRBJ2-7; TRBD1 matches at 9 bases. Trimming cost V 0 bases and J 5 bases; bases outside gene matches: 2. CDR1 and CDR2 (germline): ENHRY, SYGVKD. The CDR3 runs to 14 residues. CDR3 sequence: CAISESGQGHEQYF. The CDR3, as DNA: TGTGCCATCAGTGAGTCAGGACAGGGGCACGAGCAGTACTTC.

The chain couples TRBV4-3 to TRBJ2-7, with TRBD2 identical over 10 bases. The CDR3 sequence is 16 residues long. Germline lookup yields CDR1 LGHNA and CDR2 YSLEER. Trimming removed 3 bases from V and 0 bases from J; junction bases left unmatched: 5. As DNA, the CDR3 is TGCGCCAGCAGCCAGGAAGCGGGAGGGTCCTCCTACGAGCAGTACTTC. Protein product: CASSQEAGGSSYEQYF.

The chain recombines TRBV9 with TRBJ2-7; D unresolved. Deletions cut 0 bases from V and 4 bases from J, with 8 bases between. CDR3 size: 13 residues. Per the germline V gene, CDR1 is SGDLS and CDR2 is YYNGEE. For the CDR3, the DNA is TGTGCCAGCAGCGTAGGACTGTTTTACGAGCAGTACTTC. It yields the protein CASSVGLFYEQYF.

The chain couples TRBV7-2 to TRBJ1-6; 12 bases map to TRBD1. V lost 5 bases to trimming and J lost 7 bases; unmatched junction nucleotides: 3. This CDR3 has 15 amino acids. CDR1 and CDR2 (germline): SGHTA, FQGNSA. The CDR3, as DNA: TGTGCCAGCAGCATGGGACAGGGGGCGAATTCACCCCTCCACTTT. It specifies CASSMGQGANSPLHF.

This chain links TRBV15 with TRBJ2-7; 7 positions agree with TRBD2. Germline V gene lookup returns CDR1 LNHNV and CDR2 YYDKDF (reference sequence). V gave up 5 bases and J gave up 2 bases; unmatched junction bases: 6. This CDR3 is built from 14 residues. In nucleotides, the CDR3 is TGTGCCACCAGCTCCCGGGACTATACCTACGAGCAGTACTTC. Amino acids: CATSSRDYTYEQYF.

The V gene is TRBV2, the J gene TRBJ1-2, with D uncertain. CDR1 is SNHLY and CDR2 is FYNNEI in the germline V gene. The CDR3 runs 13 residues. Deletions cut 6 bases from V and 0 bases from J, with 8 bases between. This CDR3 is CASSRDSNYGYTF. The CDR3 DNA sequence: TGTGCCAGCAGCCGAGATTCTAACTATGGCTACACCTTC. The full variable domain, in which reference TRBV2 and TRBJ1-2 provide the parts outside the CDR3, is EPEVTQTPSHQVTQMGQEVILRCVPISNHLYFYWYRQILGQKVEFLVSFYNNEISEKSEIFDDQFSVERPDGSNFTLKIRSTKLEDSAMYFCASSRDSNYGYTFGSGTRLTVV.

The chain has TRBV15 and TRBJ1-2; D not resolved. The CDR3 sequence is 14 residues long. V was shortened by 0 bases and J by 5 bases, with 10 bases between the two germline ends. Germline V gene data show CDR1 as LNHNV and CDR2 as YYDKDF (reference sequence). The CDR3 nucleotides are TGTGCCACCAGCAGAGATTATGGAGGGTATGGCTACACCTTC. Protein product: CATSRDYGGYGYTF.

The gene calls are TRBV5-1 and TRBJ2-7; 8 bases fit TRBD1. Germline V gene data show CDR1 as SGHRS and CDR2 as YFSETQ. Unmatched junction bases numbered 9, after V lost 4 bases and J lost 6 bases. This CDR3 has 14 amino acids. Here the CDR3 DNA reads TGCGCCAGCAGCCAACGGACAGGGTATGGCGAGCAGTACTTC. Its protein product is CASSQRTGYGEQYF. The entire variable domain, with the rest obtained from reference TRBV5-1 and TRBJ2-7, is as follows: KAGVTQTPRYLIKTRGQQVTLSCSPISGHRSVSWYQQTPGQGLQFLFEYFSETQRNKGNFPGRFSGRQFSNSRSEMNVSTLELGDSALYLCASSQRTGYGEQYFGPGTRLTVT.

V is TRBV19 and J is TRBJ1-5; 10 bases fit TRBD1. From germline, CDR1 is LNHDA and CDR2 SQIVND (reference sequence). Trimming at V came to 2 bases and at J to 0 bases, leaving 7 bases not matched to a gene. The CDR3 totals 18 residues. The CDR3 region has the DNA TGTGCCAGTAGTATAACCGGGACAGGGGATTTTAGCAATCAGCCCCAGCATTTT. Amino acids: CASSITGTGDFSNQPQHF.

This rearrangement joins TRBV5-8 to TRBJ2-5, with D perhaps matching TRBD1 (6 bases). The assigned J gene may be wrong: the sequence end matches TRBJ2-7 better. CDR1 is SGHTS and CDR2 is YDEGEE in the germline V gene. The CDR3 is 14 amino acids. This CDR3 reads CASSLPGVRYEQYF. CDR3 nucleotide sequence: TGTGCCAGCAGCTTGCCAGGGGTCCGCTACGAGCAGTACTTC.

The chain has TRBV28 and TRBJ2-3; D is unresolved. Looked up from germline, CDR1 is MDHEN and CDR2 is SYDVKM. V shed 6 bases and J shed 0 bases, with 10 bases lying between them. The CDR3 has 14 residues. This CDR3 is CASSGLASTDTQYF. The CDR3 DNA follows: TGTGCCAGCAGCGGCTTAGCTAGCACAGATACGCAGTATTTT.

This clone occurred once. CDR3 amino acids: CASGPSGRGLLAKNIQYF. The CDR3 DNA reads as TGTGCTAGTGGTCCGAGTGGCAGGGGGCTTCTGGCCAAAAACATTCAGTACTTC. V is TRBV12-5 and J is TRBJ2-4; TRBD1 agrees at 8 bases. Germline lookup yields CDR1 LGHNT and CDR2 FRNRAP. The junction had 13 bases not matched to a gene; V was cut back by 5 bases and J by 1 base. The CDR3 is made up of 18 amino acids.

The genes are TRBV25-1 and TRBJ1-1, with no clear D. V dropped 5 bases and J dropped 0 bases, with 13 bases sitting between them. This CDR3 spans 15 amino acids. The germline gives CDR1 MGHDK, CDR2 SYGVNS. The CDR3 bases are TGTGCCAGCAGTAGGCGGGGAAGGATGAACACTGAAGCTTTCTTT. This encodes CASSRRGRMNTEAFF.

As regards this clone: Within the sample, other DNA sequences also encode this same CDR3. The J gene is TRBJ2-1, the V gene TRBV27; 12 bases align to TRBD2. Germline values: CDR1 MNHEY, CDR2 SMNVEV (reference sequence). V gave up 2 bases and J gave up 8 bases; unmatched junction bases: 10. CDR3 length equals 17 residues. Here the CDR3 reads CASSLSHPGLAGYEQFF. The CDR3 region has the DNA TGTGCCAGCAGTTTAAGTCATCCGGGACTAGCGGGTTATGAGCAGTTCTTC.

This clone was recorded only once. The rearrangement links TRBV18 to TRBJ2-1, with TRBD2 matching over 7 bases. The V gene's germline CDR1 is KGHSH and CDR2 LQKENI. The V and J ends lost 1 base and 9 bases, in that order; junction bases with no gene match: 6. This CDR3 has 14 amino acids. The CDR3 nucleotides read TGTGCCAGCTCACCACTGACGGGGGAGGGTGAGCAGTTCTTC. This gives the protein CASSPLTGEGEQFF.

J is TRBJ2-1 and V is TRBV15, with D perhaps TRBD2 (5 bases). Germline V gives CDR1 LNHNV, CDR2 YYDKDF (reference sequence). V gave up 3 bases and J gave up 3 bases, with 18 bases separating them. This CDR3 has 17 amino acids. CDR3 sequence: CATSRSRAGLLYNEQFF. In DNA, the CDR3 is TGTGCCACCAGCAGGTCCCGGGCGGGCTTACTCTACAATGAGCAGTTCTTC.

The rearrangement uses TRBV14 and TRBJ2-5, with D uncertain. Germline V gene data show CDR1 as SGHDN and CDR2 as FVKESK. The CDR3 is 13 amino acids. V was cut by 0 bases and J by 5 bases, with 7 bases left in between. DNA for the CDR3: TGTGCCAGCAGCCAAGAAGTCGGGGAGACCCAGTACTTC. It is translated as CASSQEVGETQYF.

This rearrangement joins TRBV5-6 to TRBJ1-5; the match to TRBD1 covers 9 bases. The CDR3 totals 16 residues. Losses at the gene ends were 3 bases for V and 7 bases for J; bases not matched to a gene: 11. Germline CDR1 reads SGHDT; CDR2 reads YYEEEE. The CDR3 DNA reads as TGTGCCAGCAGCTCCTGGGGACAGGGCACCAGACAGCCCCAGCATTTT. Translating gives CASSSWGQGTRQPQHF.

V is TRBV30 and J is TRBJ1-1; TRBD1 matches at 7 bases. CDR3 length: 13 residues. The V segment lost 3 bases and the J segment 3 bases; nucleotides outside the gene matches: 4. Germline CDR1 GTSNPN, CDR2 SVGIG (reference sequence). This chain's CDR3 is CAWRTGRDTEAFF. The CDR3 nucleotides read TGTGCCTGGAGGACAGGGCGGGACACTGAAGCTTTCTTT.